The 27 T cell receptor beta chains below all came from one sample that was sequenced in a study of T-cell memory formation after mild COVID-19. TCRdb fed the 5' RACE reads into MiXCR, producing one record per CDR3 protein. The profile shows 280,000 or so distinct CDR3 sequences, under 8.5% of them singletons. Sequencing used PBMCs or a T cell subset sorted from them (not recorded which). Receptors originate from a man younger than 30 who had mild COVID-19 (a few samples of this study predate the infection). Cell type and time point are not known.

This clonotype was seen repeatedly, ten times or more. The chain uses TRBV9 and TRBJ2-3; TRBD2 aligns across 14 bases. From germline, CDR1 is SGDLS and CDR2 YYNGEE. V dropped 3 bases and J dropped 3; count of bases not matched to a gene: 3. This CDR3 contains 16 residues. The CDR3 sequence: CASSGGLAGGTDTQYF. In nucleotides, the CDR3 is TGTGCCAGCAGCGGCGGACTAGCGGGGGGTACAGATACGCAGTATTTT. Drawing the rest from reference TRBV9 and TRBJ2-3, the complete variable domain is DSGVTQTPKHLITATGQRVTLRCSPRSGDLSVYWYQQSLDQGLQFLIQYYNGEERAKGNILERFSAQQFPDLHSELNLSSLELGDSALYFCASSGGLAGGTDTQYFGPGTRLTVL.

This clonotype was detected ten times or more. This sequence joins TRBV10-3 and TRBJ2-1, with 9 bases aligning to TRBD2. Germline lookup yields CDR1 ENHRY and CDR2 SYGVKD. The CDR3 has 15 amino acids. The trim removed 2 bases at V and 6 bases at J, leaving 5 bases unmatched. CDR3 loop: CAISEQAGGSNEQFF. CDR3 nucleotides: TGTGCCATCAGTGAGCAAGCGGGGGGCAGCAATGAGCAGTTCTTC.

At least ten counts were recorded for this clonotype. The chain joins TRBV7-9 to TRBJ1-1; weak D call: TRBD1 (5 bases). The V end was cut by 5 bases, the J end by 2 bases, with 15 bases between. The CDR3 spans 15 residues. From germline, CDR1 is SEHNR and CDR2 FQNEAQ (reference sequence). The CDR3 loop is CASSPPRERNTEAFF. CDR3 nucleotide sequence: TGTGCCAGCAGCCCGCCCAGGGAGAGAAACACTGAAGCTTTCTTT. Full variable domain (outside the CDR3, taken from reference TRBV7-9 and TRBJ1-1): DTGVSQNPRHKITKRGQNVTFRCDPISEHNRLYWYRQTLGQGPEFLTYFQNEAQLEKSRLLSDRFSAERPKGSFSTLEIQRTEQGDSAMYLCASSPPRERNTEAFFGQGTRLTVV.

This clonotype occurred many times. The gene calls are TRBV12-3 or TRBV12-4 and TRBJ2-1, with 7 nucleotides matching TRBD2. V lost 3 bases and J lost 4; bases outside the gene matches: 6. There are 15 residues in the CDR3. CDR3 in DNA: TGTGCCAGCAGTTTGGGGGGGACGGCTTACAATGAGCAGTTCTTC. It yields the protein CASSLGGTAYNEQFF.

This clonotype has only a few counts. The chain recombines TRBV5-1 with TRBJ1-6; 8 bases line up with TRBD1. Per the germline V gene, CDR1 is SGHRS and CDR2 is YFSETQ. After removal of 4 bases from V and 9 bases from J, the junction contained 9 bases not matched to a gene. The length of the CDR3 is 15 residues. The CDR3 nucleotides are TGCGCCAGCAGCCCCCGGGACAGGCATAGTTCACCCCTCCACTTT. Protein sequence: CASSPRDRHSSPLHF.

This clonotype was seen at least ten times. Here the CDR3 DNA reads TGTGCCAGCAGCCGGACGGGGGGAGCCGAGCAGTACTTC. This gives the protein CASSRTGGAEQYF. V gene TRBV5-5 combines with J gene TRBJ2-7; 7 bases are shared with TRBD2. V lost 4 bases and J lost 6; bases outside the gene matches: 7. This CDR3 has 13 residues. The germline gives CDR1 SGHKS, CDR2 YYEKEE (reference sequence).

The CDR3 DNA is TGTGCCAGCAGTGACAGGGTAATCTATGGCTACACCTTC. This translates into CASSDRVIYGYTF. The rearrangement uses TRBV2 and TRBJ1-2; D perhaps matches TRBD1 (5 bases). Trimming removed 3 bases from V and 4 bases from J, with 9 bases in between. CDR1 SNHLY and CDR2 FYNNEI come from the germline V gene. There are 13 residues in the CDR3.

Only a few counts were recorded for this clonotype. The CDR3, as DNA: TGTGCCAGCAGCTACGGGGGGGAGCAGCCCCAGCATTTT. Translating gives CASSYGGEQPQHF. The chain has TRBV7-2 and TRBJ1-5, with D tentatively TRBD1 (5 bases). Germline V gene data show CDR1 as SGHTA and CDR2 as FQGNSA. The CDR3 length is 13 residues. V was cut by 4 bases and J by 7 bases, with 11 bases left in between.

The chain combines TRBV6-5 with TRBJ1-6; 8 bases are a match to TRBD1. CDR1 and CDR2 (germline): MNHEY, SVGAGI. The length of the CDR3 is 12 residues. The V and J ends lost 5 bases and 10 bases, in that order; junction bases with no gene match: 1. The CDR3, as DNA: TGTGCCAGCAGTCACAGGGGGTCACCCCTCCACTTT. Translated, it gives CASSHRGSPLHF.

The chain employs TRBV5-1 and TRBJ2-1; D perhaps matches TRBD2 (6 bases). Trimming stripped 0 bases from V and 0 bases from J, with 16 bases between. The CDR3 is 18 residues long. Looked up from germline, CDR1 is SGHRS and CDR2 is YFSETQ. The CDR3 nucleotides are TGCGCCAGCAGCTTGGGCGGGACTTCGATTAGCTCCTACAATGAGCAGTTCTTC. It translates to CASSLGGTSISSYNEQFF.

The chain links TRBV20-1 to TRBJ2-7; no clear D gene. Per the germline V gene, CDR1 is DFQATT and CDR2 is SNEGSKA (reference sequence). The length of the CDR3 is 13 residues. With 0 bases removed from V and 0 bases from J, the gap between germline ends came to 6 bases. In DNA form, the CDR3 reads TGCAGTGCTAGAGACCCCGTCTCCTACGAGCAGTACTTC. It specifies CSARDPVSYEQYF.

This clonotype was found many times. This chain connects TRBV7-2 to TRBJ1-1; D might be TRBD1 (6 bases). Germline V gene lookup returns CDR1 SGHTA and CDR2 FQGNSA. The ends were cut back, 6 bases at V and 10 bases at J, with 27 bases in the middle. This CDR3 spans 16 amino acids. CDR3 loop: CASRMGGGRINGVAFF. The CDR3 DNA follows: TGTGCCAGCAGGATGGGTGGGGGGCGCATTAATGGTGTAGCTTTCTTT.

The chain uses TRBV5-1 and TRBJ1-6; tentative D call: TRBD1 (5 bases). V lost 0 bases, J lost 9 bases, and 19 bases lay in between. CDR3 length: 17 amino acids. In germline, CDR1 is SGHRS, CDR2 YFSETQ. The CDR3 DNA reads TGCGCCAGCAGCTTGGCGAAGCGGGGCTCCCCATCTTCACCCCTCCACTTT. Protein: CASSLAKRGSPSSPLHF.

V and J are TRBV18 and TRBJ1-2, with TRBD1 as a possible D gene (5 bases). Germline CDR1 is KGHSH and CDR2 is LQKENI. The length of the CDR3 is 16 residues. The V and J ends lost 4 bases and 0 bases respectively, with 15 bases between them. The CDR3 sequence is CASSRSDSSSNYGYTF. The CDR3 coding sequence is TGTGCCAGCTCACGATCAGACAGTTCTTCTAACTATGGCTACACCTTC. The variable domain in full, completed from reference TRBV18 and TRBJ1-2, reads NAGVMQNPRHLVRRRGQEARLRCSPMKGHSHVYWYRQLPEEGLKFMVYLQKENIIDESGMPKERFSAEFPKEGPSILRIQQVVRGDSAAYFCASSRSDSSSNYGYTFGSGTRLTVV.

This clonotype was picked up a small number of times. The gene calls are TRBV7-8 and TRBJ2-1; the D is unclear. This CDR3 has 15 amino acids. The V and J ends lost 0 bases and 9 bases respectively, with 15 bases between them. Germline V CDR1 and CDR2: SGHVS, FQNEAQ. Written as DNA, the CDR3 is TGTGCCAGCAGCTTAGCAGTCGGCAGCCCCCCTGAGCAGTTCTTC. This gives the protein CASSLAVGSPPEQFF.

This clonotype was counted only a few times. The chain has TRBV3-1 and TRBJ1-6; maybe TRBD1 (6 bases). CDR1 and CDR2 from the germline V gene are LGHDT and YNNKEL (reference sequence). V was clipped by 3 bases and J by 9 bases, with 18 bases between them. The CDR3 totals 16 residues. The CDR3 region is CASSQSRGGYGSPLHF. In DNA form, the CDR3 reads TGTGCCAGCAGCCAGTCGAGGGGGGGGTACGGTTCACCCCTCCACTTT.

In this sample, this clonotype turned up many times. The rearrangement uses TRBV10-3 and TRBJ2-3, with 15 bases identical to TRBD2. The germline V gene encodes CDR1 ENHRY and CDR2 SYGVKD. This CDR3 has 16 residues. J lost 4 bases, V lost 6 bases, and 5 bases had no gene match. The CDR3 loop reads CAISSGLAGGPDTQYF. Written as DNA, the CDR3 is TGTGCCATCAGCTCCGGACTAGCGGGAGGGCCAGATACGCAGTATTTT.

This clonotype came up many times. This chain uses TRBV10-2 with TRBJ2-3; 12 nucleotides line up with TRBD2. V was pared by 5 bases and J by 6 bases, with 6 bases of the junction left unmatched. Germline CDR1 reads WSHSY; CDR2 reads SAAADI. The CDR3 runs 15 residues. The CDR3 nucleotides are TGCGCCAGCAGTTATCTAGCGGGGGGGTCGGATACGCAGTATTTT. Protein sequence: CASSYLAGGSDTQYF.

This clonotype was detected only a few times. CDR3 nucleotide sequence: TGTGCCACCACAAAGGGACCCACAAGGGGGAATGAAAAACTGTTTTTT. As protein: CATTKGPTRGNEKLFF. The gene calls are TRBV15 and TRBJ1-4; D perhaps matches TRBD1 (6 bases). This CDR3 has 16 amino acids. CDR1 and CDR2 from the germline V gene are LNHNV and YYDKDF (reference sequence). The V and J ends lost 7 bases and 5 bases respectively, with 20 bases between them.

This clonotype was found many times. The V gene is TRBV4-1, the J gene TRBJ1-1, with D hard to call. Germline V lookup: CDR1 MGHRA, CDR2 YSYEKL. Trimming shortened V by 2 bases and J by 5 bases, and 12 bases separated the two germline ends. This CDR3 comprises 14 residues. The CDR3 DNA is TGCGCCAGCAGCCAACAAACCCTCCCGACTGAAGCTTTCTTT. It yields the protein CASSQQTLPTEAFF.

This clonotype was recorded a few times. The V call is TRBV7-9, the J call TRBJ2-7; D not certain. This CDR3 comprises 14 residues. CDR1 and CDR2 (germline): SEHNR, FQNEAQ (reference sequence). The V and J ends lost 0 bases and 0 bases respectively, with 6 bases between them. Here the CDR3 reads CASSLAMRSYEQYF. The CDR3 nucleotides are TGTGCCAGCAGCTTAGCGATGCGCTCCTACGAGCAGTACTTC.

This sequence joins TRBV7-2 and TRBJ2-5; possibly TRBD2 for D (5 bases). This CDR3 contains 13 residues. CDR1 is SGHTA and CDR2 is FQGNSA in the germline V gene. Trimming took 6 bases from V and 4 from J, leaving 12 bases between them. The CDR3 nucleotides are TGTGCCAGCAGTCTGGAGAGGGCAGAGACCCAGTACTTC. Its translation is CASSLERAETQYF.

This clonotype showed up many times. The chain has TRBV5-6 and TRBJ2-1; 8 bases match TRBD1. V was clipped by 4 bases and J by 6 bases; unmatched bases: 3. Germline loops: CDR1 SGHDT, CDR2 YYEEEE. CDR3 length: 13 residues. This chain's CDR3 is CASSLDRVNEQFF. Written as DNA, the CDR3 is TGTGCCAGCAGCCTGGACAGGGTCAATGAGCAGTTCTTC.

This clonotype was detected only a few times. V and J are TRBV7-3 and TRBJ2-5, with a possible D match to TRBD1 (6 bases). Trimming took off 5 bases at V and 2 bases at J, with 15 bases between the two ends. The CDR3 is made up of 15 amino acids. The V gene's germline CDR1 is SGHTA and CDR2 FQGTGA. The CDR3 DNA reads TGTGCCAGCAGCCGGTCGGGTGGACAGCAAGAGACCCAGTACTTC. It encodes CASSRSGGQQETQYF.

This clonotype showed up many times. This chain uses TRBV29-1 with TRBJ1-4; D not certain. The V end lost 8 bases, the J end lost 7 bases, and 8 bases lay between the germline ends. From germline, CDR1 is SQVTM and CDR2 ANQGSEA. The CDR3 consists of 10 residues. The CDR3: CSLGPEKLFF. The DNA of the CDR3 is TGCAGCTTAGGACCTGAAAAACTGTTTTTT.

This clonotype was observed a few times. This sequence joins TRBV12-3 or TRBV12-4 and TRBJ2-1, with D uncertain. The CDR3 is 17 residues long. The V and J ends lost 2 bases and 0 bases respectively, with 14 bases between them. The CDR3, as DNA: TGTGCCAGCAGTTTAACCGTCCTGCCCTACTCCTACAATGAGCAGTTCTTC. The encoded protein is CASSLTVLPYSYNEQFF.

This clonotype has a handful of counts. This rearrangement joins TRBV28 to TRBJ2-7; possibly TRBD1 for D (5 bases). CDR1 MDHEN and CDR2 SYDVKM come from the germline V gene. The CDR3 runs to 9 residues. The CDR3 is CASMGPVKV. DNA for the CDR3: TGTGCCAGCATGGGGCCGGTCAAAGTC.